This T cell receptor (beta chain) emerged from a study of memory CD4+ T cells and cytomegalovirus serostatus (dated by TCRdb to the late 2010s). Broadly, across the study: The cohort included around 33 healthy adults from Belgium, of whom 9 were CMV seropositive and 24 were CMV seronegative. CD4+ memory TCRbeta repertoires of a Belgian cohort with known cytomegalovirus serostatus were sequenced in order to replicate a published TCR-based CMV serostatus classifier. Here is what the overall study found, with its caveats: Only CD4+CD45RO+ memory cells were sequenced, in contrast to the original study, in which naive and memory CD4+ and CD8+ populations were covered. The original-framework classifier achieved a median bootstrapped AUC of almost 0.97 with a 95% CI of 0.76-1.00 on the Belgian cohort. The results were interpreted as suggesting that the CMV-associated TCR signature is mostly present in the CD4+ memory repertoire. Of under 200 previously reported CMV-associated TCRbeta sequences, approximately 70 appeared in the CD4+ memory repertoires, each in one to five individuals. CMV serostatus prediction reached a median bootstrapped AUC of 0.95 with the original framework and just under 0.92 with a US-trained random forest.

This clone was detected only once. Its cognate antigen has yet to be identified. Base qualities were left out, and no much larger clone turns up one base away. The Quick-DNA Microprep Kit was used to extract genomic DNA from the sorted cells. Amplification of TCRbeta DNA was done with the immunoSEQ hsTCRbeta kit, following the protocol from the manufacturer. TCRbeta libraries were sequenced on an Illumina MiSeq instrument. From the authors' description of their analysis: After out-of-frame sequences were removed, under 2.5 million distinct TCRbeta sequences remained, averaging about 66,813 per individual. Each individual was scored according to the count of approximately 170 previously reported CMV-associated TCRbeta sequences and the total productive distinct TCRbeta count. A beta-binomial model was reimplemented in Python, and scikit-learn random forests with default parameters were trained on US cohort data. Classifier performance on the Belgian cohort was summarized as median AUC with percentile confidence intervals calculated over 10,000 bootstrap iterations. TCRdb retrieved this table from immuneACCESS and kept in-frame rearrangements only. Not all clones are present; in checked studies, unresolved V genes account for under half, and no reason is known for the remainder. D and trimming come from the DNA, and the V and J calls and clone size come from that table. The sample profile shows 40,000 to 55,000 clones; more than 70% of them were found once. The ten largest clones take up 2% of the sample.

Trimming at the junction amounts to 5 bases on V and 1 base on J, and the germline ends lie 14 bases apart. The CDR3 runs 15 residues from the cysteine to the phenylalanine. Only CDR3 DNA is held: 45 bases, read in frame from base 1. CDR1 and CDR2, per the germline V gene (reference sequence), are MNHNY and SVGAGI. Single viable CD3+CD4+CD8-CD45RO+ cells were sorted as memory CD4+ T cells on a FACSAria II. CMV serostatus was determined with a Roche Elecsys assay detecting serum IgG against CMV pp150, pp28, p38 and p52. After the samples were thawed, total CD4+ T cells were enriched through positive selection using CD4 magnetic microbeads. The samples came from a different study that was designed specifically to examine the CD4+ T cell memory repertoire. Peripheral blood mononuclear cells were isolated and cryopreserved according to standard operating procedures, and serum was stored at -80 degrees C. CD3-PerCP (BW264/56), CD4-APC (RPA-T4), CD45RO-PE (UCHT1) and CD8-Pacific Orange (3B5) antibodies were used for staining, and non-viable cells were excluded with Sytox blue.

The sample consisted of memory CD4+ T cells from blood. The receptor was isolated from an adult in good health and CMV-seropositive. The V and J segments used are TRBV6-6 and TRBJ1-1; the D gene is perhaps TRBD1, on 5 matching bases. The CDR3 loop reads CASSRGEAANTEAFF. The bases read TGTGCCAGCAGTCGAGGGGAAGCCGCGAACACTGAAGCTTTCTTT.